This T cell receptor beta chain was retrieved from a study of CD8 T cells in ankylosing spondylitis. Points from the study as a whole: There was a TCR beta motif, made of fewer than 10 highly homologous variants, that appeared characteristic of ankylosing spondylitis blood.

TCRdb independently ran MiXCR on the 5' RACE reads; one entry per CDR3 protein. The table includes 300,000 to 400,000 distinct CDR3 sequences, under 25% detected once. The J segment lost 8 bases and the V segment lost 2 bases, leaving 8 bases of the junction unmatched. The germline CDR1 and CDR2 sequences are MNHNS and SASEGT. The CDR3 is made up of 14 amino acids. This clonotype was found many times. The antigen is not known. Sequencing used blood, either unsorted or a sorted T cell fraction (not recorded which). The chain joins TRBV6-1 to TRBJ1-2; 7 nucleotides agree with TRBD1. This TCR came from a male donor with ankylosing spondylitis. The CDR3 nucleotides read TGTGCCAGCAGTGAAAGGGACAGAGCCTCCGGCTACACCTTC. Amino acids: CASSERDRASGYTF.